Reported below is one TCR beta chain. The germline V and J ends were trimmed by 5 bases and 6 bases, with 20 bases remaining between them. The CDR3 has 16 amino acids. Some clones are missing from TCRdb's copy, which holds only in-frame ones; the method was immunoSEQ multiplex PCR. The data show 60,000 to 90,000 clones, around four fifths seen once. This record comes from a study of CD4 T cell repertoires in COVID-19. Mild-to-severe COVID-19 survivors were the donors. Sequencing was done directly on freshly isolated, uncultured memory T cells. The chain carries TRBV23-1 and TRBJ1-5; the D gene is possibly TRBD1 (5 bases). TRBV23-1 is flagged as an ORF with uncertain function. The material sequenced was CD4+ T cells from peripheral blood, taken after recovery from COVID-19. The sequence was obtained from a human donor who had COVID-19. This chain's CDR3 is CASSSPPGPVCQPQHF. CDR3 DNA: TGCGCCAGCAGTTCGCCACCGGGACCTGTGTGTCAGCCCCAGCATTTT.